The source of this T cell receptor (beta chain) is a study of T cells in Graves' hyperthyroidism and ophthalmopathy. Study-wide background: Peripheral blood specimens were obtained at initial diagnosis, prior to any treatment.

The germline V and J ends were trimmed by 1 base and 7 bases, with 17 bases remaining between them. CDR3 length: 16 amino acids. Germline CDR1 SGDLS, CDR2 YYNGEE. RNA transcripts gave rise to amplified TCR beta CDR3 regions. The HTBI primer set served for first-round RT-PCR of the TCR CDR3. TCRdb recomputed calls from the multiplex PCR reads with MiXCR, one row per CDR3 protein. The repertoire consists of hundreds of thousands of distinct CDR3 sequences, with about 17% occurring once and the leading ten covering over 15%. In making diagnoses, clinical symptoms, serum thyroxine and TRAb, thyroid ultrasound and orbital computed tomography were all used.

The J gene is TRBJ1-4, the V gene TRBV9; tentative D call: TRBD1 (6 bases). Sequencing used blood. This sequence originates from a woman in her forties or fifties with Graves' hyperthyroidism that later progressed to Graves' ophthalmopathy. The CDR3 sequence is CASSVYLGTPTEKLFF. The DNA of the CDR3 is TGTGCCAGCAGCGTATACCTCGGGACACCAACTGAAAAACTGTTTTTT. Filled out from reference TRBV9 and TRBJ1-4, the complete variable domain reads DSGVTQTPKHLITATGQRVTLRCSPRSGDLSVYWYQQSLDQGLQFLIQYYNGEERAKGNILERFSAQQFPDLHSELNLSSLELGDSALYFCASSVYLGTPTEKLFFGSGTQLSVL.